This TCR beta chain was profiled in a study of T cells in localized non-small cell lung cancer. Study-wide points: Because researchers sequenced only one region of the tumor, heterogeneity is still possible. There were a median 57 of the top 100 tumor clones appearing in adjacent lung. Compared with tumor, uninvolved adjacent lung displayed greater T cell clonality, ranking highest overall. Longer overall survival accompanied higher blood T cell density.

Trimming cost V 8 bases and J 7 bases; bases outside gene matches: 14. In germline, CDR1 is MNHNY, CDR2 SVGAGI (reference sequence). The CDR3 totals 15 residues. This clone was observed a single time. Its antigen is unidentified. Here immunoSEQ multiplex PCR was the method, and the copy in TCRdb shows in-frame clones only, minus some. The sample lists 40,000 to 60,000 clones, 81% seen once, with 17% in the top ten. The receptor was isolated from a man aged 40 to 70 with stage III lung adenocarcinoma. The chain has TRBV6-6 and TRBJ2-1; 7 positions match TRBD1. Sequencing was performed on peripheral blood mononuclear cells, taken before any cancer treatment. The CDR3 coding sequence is TGTGCCAGCGAGGAACTGGACAGGTTGGGGAATGAGCAGTTCTTC. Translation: CASEELDRLGNEQFF.